Presented here are 10 T cell receptor beta chains from one specimen sequenced in a study of blood T cell repertoires in COVID-19. The method was immunoSEQ multiplex PCR; TCRdb's version includes in-frame clones alone and lacks a portion of them. The data hold about 210,000 clones, with 80% to 90% observed a single time. Sequencing used peripheral blood. The source is a middle-aged man with active or convalescent COVID-19.

As DNA, the CDR3 is TGTGCCAGCAGCTTATTCGCGGGAGCGGATGAGCAGTTCTTC. This codes for CASSLFAGADEQFF. This chain links TRBV7-9 with TRBJ2-1; 7 positions agree with TRBD2. Germline CDR1 is SEHNR and CDR2 is FQNEAQ (reference sequence). The CDR3 is made up of 14 amino acids. V lost 2 bases to trimming and J lost 8 bases; unmatched junction nucleotides: 6.

J is TRBJ1-4 and V is TRBV27; 11 bases line up with TRBD1. This CDR3 has 18 amino acids. The germline CDR1 and CDR2 sequences are MNHEY and SMNVEV (reference sequence). Trimming cost V 9 bases and J 7 bases; bases outside gene matches: 19. CDR3 sequence (DNA): TGTGCCAGTCCGGGGACCGGGACAGGGGGTTATGTGGGTGAAAAACTGTTTTTT. Translated: CASPGTGTGGYVGEKLFF.

This chain links TRBV5-1 with TRBJ1-2; 9 bases map to TRBD1. V trimming: 4 bases; J trimming: 4 bases; junction bases outside the gene matches: 26. The germline CDR1 and CDR2 sequences are SGHRS and YFSETQ. This CDR3 is built from 21 residues. The CDR3 loop reads CASSGGTGYVGSRGNTYGYTF. As DNA, the CDR3 is TGCGCCAGCAGCGGGGGGACAGGGTACGTCGGTTCCCGCGGTAACACCTATGGCTACACCTTC.

The chain is built from TRBV6-1 and TRBJ2-7; 7 bases match TRBD1. V gave up 4 bases and J gave up 1 base; unmatched junction bases: 19. Per germline, CDR1 MNHNS and CDR2 SASEGT. CDR3 length equals 19 residues. As DNA, the CDR3 is TGTGCCAGCAGTGGTCCCTCCCTTGGACAGGCGGTAATTTCCTACGAGCAGTACGTC. Encoded protein: CASSGPSLGQAVISYEQYV.

The V call is TRBV7-8, the J call TRBJ1-1, with 9 nucleotides matching TRBD1. CDR1 SGHVS and CDR2 FQNEAQ come from the germline V gene. The CDR3 covers 14 residues. V was pared by 4 bases and J by 7 bases, with 7 bases of the junction left unmatched. The CDR3 DNA follows: TGTGCCAGCAGCTGGGGGCGACAGGGGGGTGAAGCTTTCTTT. This gives the protein CASSWGRQGGEAFF. Full variable domain (rest looked up from reference TRBV7-8 and TRBJ1-1): GAGVSQSPRYKVAKRGQDVALRCDPISGHVSLFWYQQALGQGPEFLTYFQNEAQLDKSGLPSDRFFAERPEGSVSTLKIQRTQQEDSAVYLCASSWGRQGGEAFFGQGTRLTVV.

The rearrangement links TRBV27 to TRBJ2-3; 8 nucleotides line up with TRBD1. This CDR3 contains 12 residues. V shed 8 bases and J 6 bases; nucleotides not matched to a gene: 4. Germline loops: CDR1 MNHEY, CDR2 SMNVEV (reference sequence). CDR3 in DNA: TGTGCCAGCTCCCCAGGGGGCGATACGCAGTATTTT. Protein sequence: CASSPGGDTQYF.

This sequence joins TRBV5-1 and TRBJ2-2; maybe TRBD2 (5 bases). The CDR3 spans 17 residues. Per the germline V gene, CDR1 is SGHRS and CDR2 is YFSETQ. Trimming removed 2 bases at V and 8 bases at J, with 22 bases between. CDR3 residues: CASSLPPGLALVGELFF. The CDR3 DNA is TGCGCCAGCAGCTTACCCCCCGGACTGGCGTTGGTAGGGGAGCTGTTTTTT.

The V call is TRBV28, the J call TRBJ1-4; maybe TRBD1 (5 bases). Germline loops: CDR1 MDHEN, CDR2 SYDVKM. V was shortened by 7 bases and J by 7 bases, with 13 bases between the two germline ends. This CDR3 is 13 amino acids long. CDR3 loop: CASMGRRGEKLFF. In DNA, the CDR3 is TGTGCCAGCATGGGCCGGAGGGGTGAAAAACTGTTTTTT.

In this sample, this clone turned up a few times. The V gene is TRBV28, the J gene TRBJ2-1; TRBD2 matches 8 bases. This CDR3 spans 15 amino acids. V dropped 3 bases and J dropped 6; count of bases not matched to a gene: 7. Germline loops: CDR1 MDHEN, CDR2 SYDVKM. The CDR3 DNA sequence: TGTGCCAGCAGTTTCGGGGGGGCGGTTTTCAATGAGCAGTTCTTC. As protein: CASSFGGAVFNEQFF.

The CDR3 is CASSPRGDDTQYF. The CDR3 DNA reads TGCGCCAGCAGCCCTAGGGGCGACGATACGCAGTATTTT. The rearrangement joins TRBV5-1 to TRBJ2-3; D perhaps matches TRBD1 (5 bases). Germline CDR1 reads SGHRS; CDR2 reads YFSETQ. V shed 4 bases and J shed 6 bases, with 12 bases lying between them. The CDR3 totals 13 residues.